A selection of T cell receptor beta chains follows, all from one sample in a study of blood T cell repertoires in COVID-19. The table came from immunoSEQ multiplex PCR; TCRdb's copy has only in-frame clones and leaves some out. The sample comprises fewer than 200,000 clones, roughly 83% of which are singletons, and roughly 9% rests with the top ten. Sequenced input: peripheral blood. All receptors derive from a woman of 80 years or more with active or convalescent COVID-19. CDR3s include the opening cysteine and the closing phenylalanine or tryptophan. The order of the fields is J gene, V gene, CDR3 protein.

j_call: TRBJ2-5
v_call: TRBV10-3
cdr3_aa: CAISADTGRETQYF

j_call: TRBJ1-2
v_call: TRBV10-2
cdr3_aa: CASSGTRDYGYTF

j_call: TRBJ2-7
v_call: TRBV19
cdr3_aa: CASSMIPGSGEQYF

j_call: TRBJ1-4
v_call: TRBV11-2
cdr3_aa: CASSSRRDRQNEKLFF

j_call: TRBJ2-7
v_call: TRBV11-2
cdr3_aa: CASSLGQGVTYEQYF

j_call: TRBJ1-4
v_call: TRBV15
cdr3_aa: CATSRGGPTYEKLFF

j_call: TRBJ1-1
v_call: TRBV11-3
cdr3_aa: CASSLAYEAFF

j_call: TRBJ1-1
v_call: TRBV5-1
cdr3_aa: CASTSTGNPNTEAFF

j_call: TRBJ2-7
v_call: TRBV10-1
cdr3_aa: CASRSSRRKERYEQYF

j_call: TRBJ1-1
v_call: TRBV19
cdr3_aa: CASRITGQFPNTEAFF

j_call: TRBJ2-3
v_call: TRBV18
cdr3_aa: CASSPRGSGGADTQYF

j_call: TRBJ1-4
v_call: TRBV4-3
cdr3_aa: CASSLTGQSTNEKLFF

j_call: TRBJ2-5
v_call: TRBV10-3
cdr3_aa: CAISGGETQYF

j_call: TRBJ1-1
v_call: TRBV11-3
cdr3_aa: CASSSLTEAFF

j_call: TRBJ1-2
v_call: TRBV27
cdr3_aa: CASSLSEGYGYTF

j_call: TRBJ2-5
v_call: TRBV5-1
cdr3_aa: CASTPRGESGETQYF

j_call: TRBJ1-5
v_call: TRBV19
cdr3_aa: CASSIQQGNQPQHF

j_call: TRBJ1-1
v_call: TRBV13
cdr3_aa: CASSLLTVGGTEAFF

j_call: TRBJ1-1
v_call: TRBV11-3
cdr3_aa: CASSLSRDRGPEAFF

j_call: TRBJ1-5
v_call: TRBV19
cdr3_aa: CASSIQSNQPQHF

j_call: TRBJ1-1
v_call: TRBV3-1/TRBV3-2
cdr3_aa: CASSRAQGLYTEAFF

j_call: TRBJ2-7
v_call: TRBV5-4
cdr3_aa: CASSLEEGSYEQYF

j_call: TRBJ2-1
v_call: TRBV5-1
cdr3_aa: CASSLGGGLNPYNEQFF

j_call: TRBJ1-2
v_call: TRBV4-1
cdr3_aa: CASSQDATVYGYTF

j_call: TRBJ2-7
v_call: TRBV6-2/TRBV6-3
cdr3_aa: CASSYSRPKHNYEQYF

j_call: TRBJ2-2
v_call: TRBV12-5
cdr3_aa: CASGLLVNTGELFF

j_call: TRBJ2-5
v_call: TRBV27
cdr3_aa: CASSSAPRGTQYF

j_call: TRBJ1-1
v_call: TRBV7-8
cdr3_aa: CASSLPLNLVPEAFF

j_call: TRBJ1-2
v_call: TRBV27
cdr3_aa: CASSSTGEGYTF

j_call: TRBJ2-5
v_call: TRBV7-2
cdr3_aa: CASSPPFSGGAEETQYF

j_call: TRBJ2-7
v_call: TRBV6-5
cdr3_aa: CASSTVGRAYEQYF

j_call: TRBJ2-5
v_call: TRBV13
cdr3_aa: CASSGGLAPQETQYF

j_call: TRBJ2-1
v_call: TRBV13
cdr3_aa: CASSLQGWGDEQFF

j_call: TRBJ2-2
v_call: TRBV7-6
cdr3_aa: CASSHGQDSNTGELFF

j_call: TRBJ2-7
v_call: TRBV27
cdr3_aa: CASRILGLGNEQYF

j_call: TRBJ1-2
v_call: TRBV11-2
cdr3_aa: CASSALQGPYGYTF

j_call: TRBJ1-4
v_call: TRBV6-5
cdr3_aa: CASRNREGEKLFF

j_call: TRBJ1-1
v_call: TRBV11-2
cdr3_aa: CASSRGPEAFF

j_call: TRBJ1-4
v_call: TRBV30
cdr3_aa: CAWRETDRGEKLFF

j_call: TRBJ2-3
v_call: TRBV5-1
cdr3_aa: CASSAGLAGVGTDTQYF

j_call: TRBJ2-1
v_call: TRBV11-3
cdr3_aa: CASSRAFGVGEYNEQFF

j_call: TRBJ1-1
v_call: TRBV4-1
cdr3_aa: CASSQVGTGPAFF

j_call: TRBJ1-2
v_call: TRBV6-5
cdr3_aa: CASSRLQGKDYGYTF

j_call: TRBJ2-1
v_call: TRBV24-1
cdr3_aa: CATSDAGTSYNEQFF

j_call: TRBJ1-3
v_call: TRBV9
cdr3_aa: CASSADGSGNTIYF